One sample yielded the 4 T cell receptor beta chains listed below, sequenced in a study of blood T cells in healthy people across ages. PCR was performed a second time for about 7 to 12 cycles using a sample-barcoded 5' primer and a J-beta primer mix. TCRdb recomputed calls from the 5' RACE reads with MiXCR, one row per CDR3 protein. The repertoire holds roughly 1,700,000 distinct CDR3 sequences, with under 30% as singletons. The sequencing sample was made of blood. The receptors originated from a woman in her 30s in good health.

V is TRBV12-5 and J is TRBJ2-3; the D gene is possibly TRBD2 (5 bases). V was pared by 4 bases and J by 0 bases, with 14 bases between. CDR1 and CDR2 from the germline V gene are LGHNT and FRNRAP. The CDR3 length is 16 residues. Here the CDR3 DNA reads TGTGCTAGTGGTTCCCCCCAGGACTCTAGCACAGATACGCAGTATTTT. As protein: CASGSPQDSSTDTQYF.

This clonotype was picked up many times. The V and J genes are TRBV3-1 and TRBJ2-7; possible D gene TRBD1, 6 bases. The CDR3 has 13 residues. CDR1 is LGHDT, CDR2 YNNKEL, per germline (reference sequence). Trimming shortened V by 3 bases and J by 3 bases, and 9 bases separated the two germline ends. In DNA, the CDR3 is TGTGCCAGCAGCCAGGGGGCCGACTACGAGCAGTACTTC. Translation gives CASSQGADYEQYF.

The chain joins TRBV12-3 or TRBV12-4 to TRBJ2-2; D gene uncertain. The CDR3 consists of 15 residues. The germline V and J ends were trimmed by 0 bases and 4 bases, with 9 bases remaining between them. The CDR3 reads CASSLAATVTGELFF. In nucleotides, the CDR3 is TGTGCCAGCAGTTTAGCGGCTACAGTCACCGGGGAGCTGTTTTTT.

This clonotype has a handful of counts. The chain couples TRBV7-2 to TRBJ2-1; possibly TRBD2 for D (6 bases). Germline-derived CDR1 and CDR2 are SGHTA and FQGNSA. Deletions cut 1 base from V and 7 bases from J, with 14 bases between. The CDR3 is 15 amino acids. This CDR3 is CASSLDAGYGNEQFF. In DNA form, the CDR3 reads TGTGCCAGCAGCTTAGATGCGGGGTACGGGAATGAGCAGTTCTTC.